A single sample is the source of the 17 T cell receptor beta chains below, sequenced in a study of cytomegalovirus exposure and HLA in healthy donors. Sequencing used immunoSEQ multiplex PCR; TCRdb keeps in-frame clones, though not all of them. This sample has some 170,000 clones, with approximately 89% found just once. Sequenced input: PBMCs. The source is a woman between 18 and 29 years old in good health and CMV-seropositive.

The rearrangement uses TRBV9 and TRBJ2-1; 12 bases line up with TRBD2. From germline, CDR1 is SGDLS and CDR2 YYNGEE. V lost 2 bases, J lost 4 bases, and 4 bases stayed unmatched. This CDR3 has 16 residues. The CDR3 DNA reads TGTGCCAGCAGCGTTTCTAGCGGGAGGGATTACAATGAGCAGTTCTTC. Protein sequence: CASSVSSGRDYNEQFF.

This chain joins TRBV7-2 and TRBJ2-2; 9 bases are a match to TRBD2. CDR1 is SGHTA and CDR2 is FQGNSA in the germline V gene. The CDR3 totals 18 residues. V shed 4 bases, J shed 0 bases, and the junction held 9 bases outside the gene matches. CDR3 in amino acids: CASSWRLAVTANTGELFF. The CDR3 bases are TGTGCCAGCAGCTGGCGACTAGCGGTTACCGCGAACACCGGGGAGCTGTTTTTT.

The chain uses TRBV18 and TRBJ2-3, with 11 bases fitting TRBD2. The CDR3 covers 15 residues. J was trimmed by 4 bases and V by 3 bases; bases with no gene match: 3. Looked up from germline, CDR1 is KGHSH and CDR2 is LQKENI. DNA for the CDR3: TGTGCCAGCTCACCGTCTAGCGGGAGGCCAGATACGCAGTATTTT. It encodes CASSPSSGRPDTQYF.

This chain connects TRBV7-3 to TRBJ2-1; D remains ambiguous. Germline CDR1 reads SGHTA; CDR2 reads FQGTGA. Trimming stripped 1 base from V and 0 bases from J, with 10 bases between. The CDR3 has 16 amino acids. Written as DNA, the CDR3 is TGTGCCAGCAGCTTAAGGGCAGGAAGCTCCTACAATGAGCAGTTCTTC. The encoded protein is CASSLRAGSSYNEQFF.

This chain uses TRBV4-3 with TRBJ1-2; 11 bases are shared with TRBD1. The junction had 1 base not matched to a gene; V was cut back by 0 bases and J by 4 bases. Germline V gives CDR1 LGHNA, CDR2 YSLEER. The length of the CDR3 is 15 residues. CDR3 sequence: CASSQEGTGGYGYTF. The CDR3 DNA sequence: TGCGCCAGCAGCCAAGAAGGGACAGGGGGCTATGGCTACACCTTC.

This clone was counted only a few times. V and J are TRBV6-6 and TRBJ1-2; TRBD1 agrees at 8 bases. Germline assignment: CDR1 MNHNY and CDR2 SVGAGI (reference sequence). The CDR3 length is 13 residues. V lost 6 bases to trimming and J lost 4 bases; unmatched junction nucleotides: 4. The CDR3 is CASSQGQAYGYTF. DNA of the CDR3: TGTGCCAGCAGCCAGGGACAGGCCTATGGCTACACCTTC.

This clone was seen once. This chain connects TRBV30 to TRBJ1-5, with a weak D call TRBD1 (6 bases). The V and J ends lost 2 bases and 7 bases respectively, with 12 bases between them. The CDR3 contains 13 residues. CDR1 is GTSNPN and CDR2 is SVGIG in the germline V gene (reference sequence). CDR3: CAWSRGGGQPQHF. The CDR3 DNA reads TGTGCCTGGAGTCGAGGGGGTGGACAGCCCCAGCATTTT.

V usage is TRBV5-1 and J usage is TRBJ2-7; 7 bases map to TRBD1. The CDR3 sequence is 14 residues long. The germline CDR1 and CDR2 sequences are SGHRS and YFSETQ. Germline trimming cut 4 bases from V and 6 bases from J; bases unmatched to any gene: 10. The CDR3 spells CASSPRDSYLEQYF. The DNA for the CDR3 is TGCGCCAGCAGCCCGAGGGACAGTTACCTCGAGCAGTACTTC.

This clone appeared once. V usage is TRBV19 and J usage is TRBJ2-1, with 8 bases that match TRBD1. The length of the CDR3 is 14 residues. V lost 2 bases and J lost 7; bases outside the gene matches: 4. Germline V gene lookup returns CDR1 LNHDA and CDR2 SQIVND (reference sequence). CDR3 nucleotides: TGTGCCAGTAGTATACAGGGGGCGCGAAATGAGCAGTTCTTC. Amino acid sequence: CASSIQGARNEQFF.

This clone was recorded a few times. This chain connects TRBV6-5 to TRBJ1-5, with 8 bases lining up with TRBD1. CDR3 length: 15 amino acids. CDR1 MNHEY and CDR2 SVGAGI come from the germline V gene. V was clipped by 4 bases and J by 5 bases; unmatched bases: 7. CDR3 sequence: CASSSRTGIDQPQHF. CDR3 in DNA: TGTGCCAGCAGTTCCCGGACAGGGATTGATCAGCCCCAGCATTTT.

The rearrangement links TRBV9 to TRBJ2-3; no clear D. CDR3 length: 12 amino acids. Germline loops: CDR1 SGDLS, CDR2 YYNGEE. Trimming left V 4 bases short and J 3 bases short, with 6 bases between. The CDR3 here is CASSPVTDTQYF. CDR3 coding DNA: TGTGCCAGCAGCCCCGTGACAGATACGCAGTATTTT.

V is TRBV19 and J is TRBJ1-2, with TRBD1 identical over 10 bases. The CDR3 spans 17 residues. Germline V gene lookup returns CDR1 LNHDA and CDR2 SQIVND (reference sequence). Trimming removed 6 bases from V and 2 bases from J; junction bases left unmatched: 12. This CDR3 is CASRGTGTGDINYGYTF. As DNA, the CDR3 is TGTGCCAGTAGAGGCACGGGGACAGGGGACATCAACTATGGCTACACCTTC.

The V call is TRBV5-1, the J call TRBJ2-1; 10 nucleotides match TRBD2. Germline assignment: CDR1 SGHRS and CDR2 YFSETQ. J gave up 10 bases and V 4 bases, and 11 bases lay outside the gene matches. This CDR3 is built from 15 residues. Here the CDR3 reads CASSELAGSSQEQFF. DNA of the CDR3: TGCGCCAGCAGCGAACTAGCGGGAAGCTCACAGGAGCAGTTCTTC.

This chain's CDR3 is CASSQEREGRLNIQYF. CDR3 nucleotides: TGCGCCAGCAGCCAAGAACGGGAGGGCCGTCTGAACATTCAGTACTTC. The chain is built from TRBV4-3 and TRBJ2-4, with 8 bases aligning to TRBD2. From germline, CDR1 is LGHNA and CDR2 YSLEER. The CDR3 totals 16 residues. The V and J ends lost 0 bases and 7 bases, in that order; junction bases with no gene match: 8.

The V gene is TRBV6-5, the J gene TRBJ1-1; possibly TRBD1 for D (6 bases). Trimming left V 6 bases short and J 1 base short, with 9 bases between. Per the germline V gene, CDR1 is MNHEY and CDR2 is SVGAGI. This CDR3 has 13 amino acids. DNA for the CDR3: TGTGCCAGCAGGCGGACAGAGAACACTGAAGCTTTCTTT. Protein sequence: CASRRTENTEAFF.

In DNA, the CDR3 is TGTGCCAGCAGGGGATTAGGCGGGAGGGCCGACTATGAGCAGTTCTTC. Translation: CASRGLGGRADYEQFF. V is TRBV27 and J is TRBJ2-1, with 9 positions matching TRBD2. CDR3 size: 16 residues. Germline values: CDR1 MNHEY, CDR2 SMNVEV (reference sequence). V trimming: 6 bases; J trimming: 8 bases; junction bases outside the gene matches: 14.

V usage is TRBV2 and J usage is TRBJ2-7, with D possibly being TRBD1 (6 bases). Germline CDR1 SNHLY, CDR2 FYNNEI. This CDR3 comprises 12 residues. The germline V and J ends were trimmed by 6 bases and 3 bases, with 9 bases remaining between them. This chain's CDR3 is CASRYRVYEQYF. For the CDR3, the DNA is TGTGCCAGCAGGTACAGGGTCTACGAGCAGTACTTC.